This TCR beta chain was captured by sequencing in a study of T cells in Graves' hyperthyroidism and ophthalmopathy. Germline V gene sequence: CDR1 ENHRY, CDR2 SYGVKD. V lost 8 bases to trimming and J lost 6 bases, with 8 bases between them. This CDR3 region has 11 residues. Template material for amplifying TCR beta CDR3 regions consisted of RNA transcripts. The study used the HTBI primer set for a first-round RT-PCR of the TCR CDR3. TCRdb recomputed calls from the multiplex PCR reads with MiXCR, one row per CDR3 protein. The repertoire holds some 600,000 distinct CDR3 sequences, with around 13% as singletons. Study-wide points: A model using 13 V-J features told ophthalmopathy apart from stable hyperthyroidism.

It was uncontrolled infection, other autoimmune disease, pregnancy or lactation that excluded patients. Preceding any ophthalmopathy symptoms, the blood sample dates from first hyperthyroidism diagnosis. This clonotype was counted between two and nine times. Its specificity is not known. The rearrangement links TRBV10-3 to TRBJ2-1; no clear D gene. Sequenced sample: blood. The sequence came from a woman in her 30s with Graves' hyperthyroidism that later progressed to Graves' ophthalmopathy. The CDR3 nucleotides read TGTGCCATCGAATCGTCCAATGAGCAGTTCTTC. This sequence encodes CAIESSNEQFF.